This is a list of T cell receptor beta chains from one sample in a study of T-cell reconstitution after alpha-beta-depleted transplantation in children. TCRdb independently ran MiXCR on the PCR reads; one entry per CDR3 protein. The data contain around 960,000 distinct CDR3 sequences, 25% to 30% of them singletons. The sample was PBMCs, mostly from graft donor cells, taken 360 days after TCRalphabeta/CD19-depleted stem cell transplant. These receptors were obtained from a boy in the first two years of life who had a stem cell transplant for SCID, so the T cells may come from the graft donor. CDR3s include the opening cysteine and the closing phenylalanine or tryptophan. D genes are given only for firm matches. The size entry is marked missing in some rows and otherwise reads once, few, many or a size class.

v_call: TRBV28; clone_size: few; d_call: .; j_call: TRBJ2-5; cdr3_nt: TGTGCCAGCAGTCCTCGAAGCTCCGGGACACGGGAGACCCAGTACTTC; cdr3_aa: CASSPRSSGTRETQYF
v_call: TRBV20-1; clone_size: once; d_call: TRBD1; j_call: TRBJ2-5; cdr3_nt: TGCAGTGCTAGGACAGGGCACGAGACCCAGTACTTC; cdr3_aa: CSARTGHETQYF
v_call: TRBV4-1; clone_size: many; d_call: TRBD1; j_call: TRBJ2-7; cdr3_nt: TGCGCCAGCAGCCAGGGACCGGGACAGGGGGCAAACGAGCAGTACTTC; cdr3_aa: CASSQGPGQGANEQYF
v_call: TRBV5-6; clone_size: .; d_call: TRBD1; j_call: TRBJ2-5; cdr3_nt: TGTGCCAGCAGCTTGCATGGACAGGAAGAGACCCAGTACTTC; cdr3_aa: CASSLHGQEETQYF
v_call: TRBV12-3/TRBV12-4; clone_size: .; d_call: TRBD1; j_call: TRBJ1-1; cdr3_nt: TGTGCCAGCAGGAGGAGACAGGGGGACACTGAAGCTTTCTTT; cdr3_aa: CASRRRQGDTEAFF
v_call: TRBV5-6; clone_size: many; d_call: .; j_call: TRBJ1-1; cdr3_nt: TGTGCCAGCAGCATACAGGGGAACACTGAAGCTTTCTTT; cdr3_aa: CASSIQGNTEAFF
v_call: TRBV6-5; clone_size: few; d_call: .; j_call: TRBJ2-1; cdr3_nt: TGTGCCAGCAGTTACGCCGGGGGACTGGCCGTCACTGAGCAGTTCTTC; cdr3_aa: CASSYAGGLAVTEQFF
v_call: TRBV6-2/TRBV6-3; clone_size: few; d_call: .; j_call: TRBJ2-5; cdr3_nt: TGTGCCAGCAGTTACTCTTGGCAGGGAGAGACCCAGTACTTC; cdr3_aa: CASSYSWQGETQYF
v_call: TRBV10-3; clone_size: many; d_call: TRBD2; j_call: TRBJ2-1; cdr3_nt: TGTGCCATCAGTAGAACCGGGACTAGCGGTTCCAATGAGCAGTTCTTC; cdr3_aa: CAISRTGTSGSNEQFF
v_call: TRBV19; clone_size: .; d_call: .; j_call: TRBJ2-2; cdr3_nt: TGTGCCAGTAGTATAAGGGGGGGAAACACCGGGGAGCTGTTTTTT; cdr3_aa: CASSIRGGNTGELFF
v_call: TRBV15; clone_size: few; d_call: .; j_call: TRBJ2-2; cdr3_nt: TGTGCCACCAGGCGTTTCCTTGGACACCCATTACTAAACACCGGGGAGCTGTTTTTT; cdr3_aa: CATRRFLGHPLLNTGELFF
v_call: TRBV10-3; clone_size: .; d_call: .; j_call: TRBJ2-7; cdr3_nt: TGTGCCATCGGAAGGCAGGGACGACTCAACGAGCAGTACTTC; cdr3_aa: CAIGRQGRLNEQYF
v_call: TRBV4-3; clone_size: few; d_call: .; j_call: TRBJ2-5; cdr3_nt: TGCGCCAGCAGCCAAGGTCGGGGGACCCAGTACTTC; cdr3_aa: CASSQGRGTQYF
v_call: TRBV28; clone_size: .; d_call: TRBD1; j_call: TRBJ1-2; cdr3_nt: TGTGCCAGCAGTTTGACAGGGCCATCGGTAAAAGGCTACACCTTC; cdr3_aa: CASSLTGPSVKGYTF
v_call: TRBV10-3; clone_size: .; d_call: .; j_call: TRBJ2-3; cdr3_nt: TGTGCCATCAAGGGAGAAGGGCCCACAGATACGCAGTATTTT; cdr3_aa: CAIKGEGPTDTQYF
v_call: TRBV5-1; clone_size: .; d_call: .; j_call: TRBJ1-3; cdr3_nt: TGCGCCAGCAGCTTGGGCGACAGCATCCTATCTGGAAACACCATATATTTT; cdr3_aa: CASSLGDSILSGNTIYF